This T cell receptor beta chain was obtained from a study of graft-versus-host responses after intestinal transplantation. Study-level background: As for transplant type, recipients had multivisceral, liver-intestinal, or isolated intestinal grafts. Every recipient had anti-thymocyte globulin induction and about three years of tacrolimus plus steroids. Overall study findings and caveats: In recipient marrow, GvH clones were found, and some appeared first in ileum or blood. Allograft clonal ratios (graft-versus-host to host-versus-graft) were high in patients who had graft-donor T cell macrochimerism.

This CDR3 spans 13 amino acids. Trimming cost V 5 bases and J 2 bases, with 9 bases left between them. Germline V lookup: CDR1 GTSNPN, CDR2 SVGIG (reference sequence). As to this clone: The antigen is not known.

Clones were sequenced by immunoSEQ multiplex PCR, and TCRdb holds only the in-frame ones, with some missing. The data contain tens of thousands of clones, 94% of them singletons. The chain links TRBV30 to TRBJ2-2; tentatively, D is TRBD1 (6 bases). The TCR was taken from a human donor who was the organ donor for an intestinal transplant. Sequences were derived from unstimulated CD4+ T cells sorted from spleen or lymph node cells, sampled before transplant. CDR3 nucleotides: TGTGCCTGGTCCAGGGGCAACACCGGGGAGCTGTTTTTT. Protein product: CAWSRGNTGELFF. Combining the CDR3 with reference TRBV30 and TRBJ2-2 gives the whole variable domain SQTIHQWPATLVQPVGSPLSLECTVEGTSNPNLYWYRQAAGRGLQLLFYSVGIGQISSEVPQNLSASRPQDRQFILSSKKLLLSDSGFYLCAWSRGNTGELFFGEGSRLTVL.